This TCR beta chain is drawn from a study of control samples from healthy donors and cancer patients. Measured with immunoSEQ multiplex PCR; TCRdb has only the in-frame clones, and not every one. The table shows more than 120,000 clones, with approximately 92% occurring only once. CDR1 and CDR2 from the germline V gene are MNHEY and SVGAGI. CDR3 length equals 14 residues. V lost 7 bases and J lost 0, with 13 bases in between. The sample consisted of blood. The chain combines TRBV6-5 with TRBJ2-7; possibly TRBD1 or TRBD2 for D (5 bases each). This clonotype was obtained from a man aged 30-40 years in good health. DNA of the CDR3: TGTGCCAGCAATTTTGCAGGGAGCTCCTACGAGCAGTACTTC. Protein: CASNFAGSSYEQYF.